These T cell receptor beta chains were read from a single sample in a study of T cell responses to AZD1222 COVID-19 vaccine. The protocol was immunoSEQ multiplex PCR, while the TCRdb copy is restricted to in-frame clones and leaves out a portion. The sample includes about 79,000 clones, about 91% of them seen just once. Sequenced material: peripheral blood, taken on day 0 of MenACWY control vaccination. The source is an adult in good health. CDR3s include the opening cysteine and the closing phenylalanine or tryptophan. The D gene is left open where the match is weak. Clone size is shown for a subset of rows, as once, few, many or a class of expanded clone.

CDR3nt | CDR3aa | j_gene | v_gene | abundance | d_gene
TGTGCCAGCAGCGGACAGGGGCTCTCCTACGAGCAGTACTTC | CASSGQGLSYEQYF | TRBJ2-7 | TRBV11-2 | . | TRBD1
TGTGCCAGCAGTTTATGGGATCCCGGGGAGCTGTTTTTT | CASSLWDPGELFF | TRBJ2-2 | TRBV12-3/TRBV12-4 | . | .
TGTGCCACCAGTTCGTTAGGGTCCCAGCCCCAGCATTTT | CATSSLGSQPQHF | TRBJ1-5 | TRBV24-1 | . | .
TGTGCCAGCAGCGAGGGCGGACATTCCGTGACCTACGAGCAGTACTTC | CASSEGGHSVTYEQYF | TRBJ2-7 | TRBV9 | . | .
TGTGCCAGCAGTTCGCCTATTAGCGGTTCCTACAATGAGCAGTTCTTC | CASSSPISGSYNEQFF | TRBJ2-1 | TRBV28 | . | .
TGTGCCAGCAGCTCTTCTGTCAGGAATCAGCCCCAGCATTTT | CASSSSVRNQPQHF | TRBJ1-5 | TRBV27 | once | .
TGTGCCAGTAGTATAAGGGGGGACGAGCAGTACTTC | CASSIRGDEQYF | TRBJ2-7 | TRBV19 | . | .
TGTGCAAGTCGCTTAGGGGGCAGGGCTGGATTCGAGATTTGGAACACTGAAGCTTTCTTT | CASRLGGRAGFEIWNTEAFF | TRBJ1-1 | TRBV12-2 | . | .
TGTGCCAGCTCCGGACAGGGGTGGACCGGGGAGCTGTTTTTT | CASSGQGWTGELFF | TRBJ2-2 | TRBV19 | . | TRBD1
TGTGCCAGCAGCCTAGCGGGGTGGGGTCTTCAGTACTTC | CASSLAGWGLQYF | TRBJ2-4 | TRBV13 | . | TRBD2
TGTGCCAGCAGCTTCGACAGGGTGGGCACTGAAGCTTTCTTT | CASSFDRVGTEAFF | TRBJ1-1 | TRBV5-5 | . | TRBD1
TGTGCCAGCAGATTTGGTGCAGAGAGTCCACTAAACACTGAAGCTTTCTTT | CASRFGAESPLNTEAFF | TRBJ1-1 | TRBV5-4 | . | .
TGTGCCAGCTCACCAAGGGGCGGGGAGACCCAGTACTTC | CASSPRGGETQYF | TRBJ2-5 | TRBV18 | . | .
TGTGCCAGCAAACCGTTGGGAGGGGATGGCTACACCTTC | CASKPLGGDGYTF | TRBJ1-2 | TRBV7-9 | . | .
TGCGCCAGCAAGGGGCGGGGACAGGGGGCTGGATCCCTCCACTTT | CASKGRGQGAGSLHF | TRBJ1-6 | TRBV10-2 | . | TRBD1
TGTGCCAGCAGCCGCTCACGCCTGGATAGGGAGACCCAGTACTTC | CASSRSRLDRETQYF | TRBJ2-5 | TRBV27 | . | .
TGTGCCAGCGGTGCAGGGACCGGGGAGCTGTTTTTT | CASGAGTGELFF | TRBJ2-2 | TRBV2 | . | .
TGCAGCGTTATTCCGGGACAGTGGTTTTCAGATACGCAGTATTTT | CSVIPGQWFSDTQYF | TRBJ2-3 | TRBV29-1 | . | TRBD1
TGTGCCAGCTCACCAGCTAGACAGGGGAACGGCGGGGAGCTGTTTTTT | CASSPARQGNGGELFF | TRBJ2-2 | TRBV18 | . | TRBD1
TGTGCCAGCAGCTTGGGACAGGGTGGTGGGGCCAACGTCCTGACTTTC | CASSLGQGGGANVLTF | TRBJ2-6 | TRBV5-5 | . | TRBD1
TGTGCCAGCAGCCAAGATCGTTGGGGCACCTCCTACGAGCAGTACTTC | CASSQDRWGTSYEQYF | TRBJ2-7 | TRBV14 | once | .
TGTGCCACTGAGCCGGGACTAGGGTTGTCCTACAATGAGCAGTTCTTC | CATEPGLGLSYNEQFF | TRBJ2-1 | TRBV2 | . | TRBD2
TGTGCCAGCAGTGAAAGGCCAGATACGCAGTATTTT | CASSERPDTQYF | TRBJ2-3 | TRBV2 | . | .
TGTGCCACGGGCAGGGGCGACGAGCAGTACTTC | CATGRGDEQYF | TRBJ2-7 | TRBV24-1 | . | .
TGTGCCAGCAGCAAGAGGGACAGAGCTTACACTGAAGCTTTCTTT | CASSKRDRAYTEAFF | TRBJ1-1 | TRBV7-6 | . | TRBD1